This is a list of T cell receptor beta chains from one sample in a study of metastatic and nonmetastatic thyroid tumors. TCRdb ran MiXCR on the PCR reads. The sample contains 43,000 or so clones, 16% of which appear only once. Sequenced material: blood. These receptors were taken from a female donor with papillary thyroid cancer or a benign thyroid nodule (not recorded which). Some clones in this sample may be carry-over from other donors' samples. Each CDR3 is given with its conserved first and last residue. D genes are given only for firm matches. Clone size, where shown, is once, few, many, or a class for clones that have expanded.

CDR3aa,CDR3nt,v_gene,abundance,d_gene,j_gene
CANRVFGQPQHF,TGTGCCAACAGGGTTTTTGGTCAGCCCCAGCATTTT,TRBV6-2/TRBV6-3,few,.,TRBJ1-5
CASSLFDPRREKLFF,TGTGCCAGCAGCTTATTTGACCCCAGAAGGGAAAAACTGTTTTTT,TRBV7-7,many,.,TRBJ1-4
CASREGQGRNQPQHF,TGTGCCAGCAGGGAGGGACAGGGGAGGAATCAGCCCCAGCATTTT,TRBV6-1,many,TRBD1,TRBJ1-5
CSAPDLLETQYF,TGCAGTGCGCCCGACCTGCTAGAGACCCAGTACTTC,TRBV20-1,many,.,TRBJ2-5
CASSRQETQYF,TGTGCCAGCAGCCGCCAAGAGACCCAGTACTTC,TRBV7-2,many,.,TRBJ2-5
CASKAGWDYGYTF,TGTGCCAGTAAGGCAGGATGGGATTATGGCTACACCTTC,TRBV19,many,.,TRBJ1-2
CAIKTGNYGYTF,TGTGCCATCAAGACAGGGAACTATGGCTACACCTTC,TRBV10-3,many,TRBD1,TRBJ1-2
CASSRRAGGSTDTQYF,TGTGCCAGCAGTCGACGAGCGGGAGGTAGCACAGATACGCAGTATTTT,TRBV7-8,many,TRBD2,TRBJ2-3
CAISGPQSSSPLHF,TGTGCCATCTCAGGACCACAATCCTCTTCACCCCTCCACTTT,TRBV10-3,.,.,TRBJ1-6
CASSFGVHYEQYF,TGTGCCAGCAGCTTCGGGGTGCACTACGAGCAGTACTTC,TRBV5-6,many,.,TRBJ2-7
CASSLGTSNEQFF,TGTGCCAGCAGCTTGGGGACTAGCAATGAGCAGTTCTTC,TRBV7-9,many,TRBD2,TRBJ2-1
CASSTGMNTEAFF,TGTGCCAGCAGCACAGGGATGAACACTGAAGCTTTCTTT,TRBV2,many,.,TRBJ1-1
CASREFPGTSYEQYF,TGCGCCAGCCGGGAGTTCCCGGGCACCTCCTACGAGCAGTACTTC,TRBV5-1,many,.,TRBJ2-7
CASSPPNTGELFF,TGTGCCAGCTCACCCCCTAACACCGGGGAGCTGTTTTTT,TRBV18,many,.,TRBJ2-2
CASSLSLDRAYGYTF,TGTGCCAGCAGTTTGTCCTTGGACAGGGCCTATGGCTACACCTTC,TRBV28,.,TRBD1,TRBJ1-2
CASSYGGLARSYNEQFF,TGTGCCAGCAGTTACGGTGGACTAGCAAGGTCCTACAATGAGCAGTTCTTC,TRBV6-5,many,TRBD2,TRBJ2-1
CASSSGTSYEQYF,TGCGCCAGCAGCTCCGGGACATCCTACGAGCAGTACTTC,TRBV5-1,few,.,TRBJ2-7
CASSLGRVGTEAFF,TGCGCCAGCAGCTTGGGGAGGGTGGGGACTGAAGCTTTCTTT,TRBV5-1,.,.,TRBJ1-1
CATSDWDTQYF,TGTGCCACCAGTGATTGGGATACGCAGTATTTT,TRBV24-1,few,.,TRBJ2-3
CASSFGLVGWGSSYEQYF,TGTGCCAGCAGCTTCGGGTTAGTCGGGTGGGGAAGCTCCTACGAGCAGTACTTC,TRBV11-3,many,.,TRBJ2-7
CASSLQGAMNTEAFF,TGTGCCAGCAGCTTACAGGGGGCAATGAACACTGAAGCTTTCTTT,TRBV7-9,.,TRBD1,TRBJ1-1
CASTNSRGPNEQYF,TGTGCCAGCACTAACTCTAGGGGGCCCAACGAGCAGTACTTC,TRBV2,.,TRBD1,TRBJ2-7
CASRTHGGRNEQFF,TGTGCCAGCAGAACCCATGGGGGGAGAAATGAGCAGTTCTTC,TRBV6-1,many,.,TRBJ2-1
CSAKKGPETQYF,TGCAGTGCTAAAAAGGGTCCGGAGACCCAGTACTTC,TRBV20-1,many,.,TRBJ2-5
CASSYLGLAGTLYNEQFF,TGTGCCAGCAGTTACTTAGGCCTAGCGGGGACCCTTTACAATGAGCAGTTCTTC,TRBV6-2/TRBV6-3,many,TRBD2,TRBJ2-1
CASKGLAGGTDTQYF,TGTGCCAGCAAAGGACTAGCGGGAGGCACAGATACGCAGTATTTT,TRBV6-1,few,TRBD2,TRBJ2-3
CASGSSGKHTQYF,TGTGCCAGCGGCTCCAGCGGGAAACATACGCAGTATTTT,TRBV2,once,TRBD2,TRBJ2-3
CASSFGGGTTGELFF,TGTGCCAGCAGTTTCGGGGGCGGGACCACCGGGGAGCTGTTTTTT,TRBV28,medium-sized,.,TRBJ2-2
CASSLTGDSYNQPQHF,TGTGCCAGCAGCCTGACGGGGGACAGTTACAATCAGCCCCAGCATTTT,TRBV28,many,TRBD1,TRBJ1-5
CASSLELAGSEQFF,TGTGCCAGCAGCTTAGAACTAGCGGGAAGCGAGCAGTTCTTC,TRBV11-3,many,TRBD2,TRBJ2-1
CASSPWTPTDTQYF,TGCGCCAGCAGCCCGTGGACGCCCACAGATACGCAGTATTTT,TRBV5-1,many,.,TRBJ2-3
CASSNQGNTEAFF,TGTGCCAGCAGCAACCAAGGGAACACTGAAGCTTTCTTT,TRBV27,.,.,TRBJ1-1
CASSWAADTGELFF,TGTGCCAGCAGCTGGGCGGCTGACACCGGGGAGCTGTTTTTT,TRBV6-2/TRBV6-3,few,.,TRBJ2-2
CASSEDLGQGSYNEQFF,TGTGCCAGCAGTGAAGATTTGGGACAGGGGTCCTACAATGAGCAGTTCTTC,TRBV2,.,TRBD1,TRBJ2-1
CAWSNGGNQPQHF,TGTGCCTGGAGTAACGGGGGCAATCAGCCCCAGCATTTT,TRBV30,.,.,TRBJ1-5
CASGTSGQHNEKLFF,TGTGCTAGTGGTACCTCGGGACAGCATAATGAAAAACTGTTTTTT,TRBV12-5,.,TRBD1,TRBJ1-4
CASSSRRGGGSDAGYTF,TGTGCCAGCAGCAGCAGGAGGGGCGGGGGCTCCGACGCGGGCTACACCTTC,TRBV11-2,.,.,TRBJ1-2